A selection of T cell receptor beta chains follows, all from one sample in a study of metastatic and nonmetastatic thyroid tumors. With MiXCR, TCRdb called clones anew from the PCR reads. The data show about 28,000 clones, less than 4% seen once. Material: blood. The receptors were gathered from a male donor with papillary thyroid cancer or a benign thyroid nodule (not recorded which). Some clones in this sample may be carry-over from other donors' samples. Both conserved end residues are part of each CDR3. A D gene is named only where the DNA matches it firmly. Expanded clones are given a class, and other clones once, few, many or no size at all.

j_call v_call clone_size d_call cdr3_aa cdr3_nt
TRBJ2-7 TRBV20-1 medium-sized . CSAKPGTSYEQYF TGCAGTGCTAAACCCGGGACCTCCTACGAGCAGTACTTC
TRBJ1-1 TRBV20-1 . . CSGGTNTEAFF TGCAGTGGGGGCACGAACACTGAAGCTTTCTTT
TRBJ2-7 TRBV20-1 few TRBD2 CSASLAGLSYEQYF TGCAGTGCTAGTCTAGCGGGCCTCTCCTACGAGCAGTACTTC
TRBJ2-1 TRBV13 many TRBD2 CASSLGLARGRAFLEQFF TGTGCCAGCAGCTTAGGCCTTGCCCGCGGGAGGGCCTTCCTCGAGCAGTTCTTC
TRBJ1-2 TRBV28 medium-sized . CASSTPRLFNYGYTF TGTGCCAGCAGTACGCCCCGGCTTTTTAACTATGGCTACACCTTC
TRBJ2-5 TRBV7-8 many TRBD2 CASSSRARVGRGETQYF TGTGCCAGCAGCTCGCGCGCACGGGTAGGGAGGGGCGAGACCCAGTACTTC
TRBJ1-2 TRBV5-6 many TRBD1 CASSPPTGGNTF TGTGCCAGCAGCCCGCCAACAGGGGGCAACACCTTC
TRBJ1-6 TRBV28 few . CASTRGYNSPLHF TGTGCCAGTACGAGGGGCTATAATTCACCCCTCCACTTT
TRBJ2-7 TRBV5-6 . TRBD1 CASSPGTGVGEQYF TGTGCCAGCAGCCCCGGGACAGGGGTCGGGGAGCAGTACTTC
TRBJ2-1 TRBV19 few TRBD2 CASSLSGTSAGEQFF TGTGCCAGTAGTTTGTCCGGGACTAGCGCCGGCGAGCAGTTCTTC
TRBJ2-2 TRBV6-1 few TRBD2 CASSEASGRAGELFF TGTGCCAGCAGTGAAGCTAGCGGGAGGGCCGGGGAGCTGTTTTTT